Included here is one TCR beta chain sequence, with context. This entry belongs to a study of T cell responses to AZD1222 COVID-19 vaccine. Germline V lookup: CDR1 SGHRS, CDR2 YFSETQ. V was cut by 0 bases and J by 6 bases, with 12 bases left in between. The CDR3 spans 14 residues. Profiled with immunoSEQ multiplex PCR; TCRdb holds only in-frame clones, not every one. The sample yields 150,000 to 200,000 clones, around 90% seen once. V usage is TRBV5-1 and J usage is TRBJ2-5; D not resolved. The receptor's source is an adult who received the MenACWY meningococcal vaccine as a control. The sequencing used peripheral blood, collected 28 days after the second dose of the MenACWY control vaccine. CDR3 bases: TGCGCCAGCAGCTTGGGTTCTGGGGTAAAGACCCAGTACTTC. Protein: CASSLGSGVKTQYF.